The 32 T cell receptor beta chains below all came from one sample that was sequenced in a study of spatial heterogeneity in lung cancer (dated by TCRdb to about 2019). Libraries were built with 5' RACE. Instrument used: NextSeq 500. TCRdb's own reprocessing of the public reads used fastp at Q25 and MiXCR and kept productive beta chains. Each CDR3 protein gets just one entry, which takes the most common genes and DNA from the rows behind it. This sample lists around 40,000 distinct CDR3 sequences; 4.5% to 6% were detected once. Roughly 10% of the sample comes from the top ten. Interpreted using the paper, the time point label stands for: sample taken at primary tumor resection. Whole RNA extracted from tumor and nontumor lung tissue, or from cryopreserved PBMC samples, was used for TCR sequencing without cell sorting. The sequences come from PBMCs, collected at surgery. These receptors came from a male donor with early-stage non-small cell lung cancer.

The chain recombines TRBV5-4 with TRBJ2-7; TRBD2 might be the D (5 bases). Looked up from germline, CDR1 is SGHNT and CDR2 is YYREEE (reference sequence). The CDR3 covers 15 residues. Trimming removed 0 bases at V and 0 bases at J, with 10 bases between. The CDR3 protein is CASSLESGSSYEQYF. The DNA of the CDR3 is TGTGCCAGCAGCTTGGAATCGGGGAGCTCCTACGAGCAGTACTTC.

This clonotype was seen at least ten times. CDR3 bases: TGTGCCAGCAGCTCCAGGACTAGCGGGGGGCTAAAAGAGACCCAGTACTTC. It specifies CASSSRTSGGLKETQYF. The chain couples TRBV7-2 to TRBJ2-5; 14 bases align to TRBD2. The ends lost 4 bases at V and 3 bases at J; junction bases unmatched: 7. There are 17 residues in the CDR3. Germline V CDR1 and CDR2: SGHTA, FQGNSA.

The rearrangement joins TRBV5-4 to TRBJ1-1; D possibly corresponds to TRBD1 (6 bases). The CDR3 has 15 residues. The germline CDR1 and CDR2 sequences are SGHNT and YYREEE (reference sequence). Trimming removed 2 bases at V and 1 base at J, with 12 bases between. Here the CDR3 DNA reads TGTGCCAGCAGCTTAGGGGGGGCACGGAACACTGAAGCTTTCTTT. It is translated as CASSLGGARNTEAFF. Based on the CDR3 plus reference TRBV5-4 and TRBJ1-1, the full variable domain is ETGVTQSPTHLIKTRGQQVTLRCSSQSGHNTVSWYQQALGQGPQFIFQYYREEENGRGNFPPRFSGLQFPNYSSELNVNALELDDSALYLCASSLGGARNTEAFFGQGTRLTVV.

This clonotype was detected only a few times. V gene TRBV6-6 combines with J gene TRBJ1-4; TRBD1 agrees at 8 bases. The CDR3 contains 14 residues. Per the germline V gene, CDR1 is MNHNY and CDR2 is SVGAGI (reference sequence). The trim removed 5 bases at V and 8 bases at J, leaving 7 bases unmatched. CDR3: CASSPTGAGEKLFF. Written as DNA, the CDR3 is TGTGCCAGCAGTCCGACAGGGGCTGGGGAAAAACTGTTTTTT.

This clonotype came up many times. The V gene is TRBV7-6, the J gene TRBJ1-2; no firm D call. Germline values: CDR1 SGHVS, CDR2 FNYEAQ. Trimming took off 1 base at V and 8 bases at J, with 14 bases between the two ends. The CDR3 spans 14 residues. CDR3 loop: CASSLGVGRKGYTF. The CDR3 DNA is TGTGCCAGCAGCTTAGGCGTAGGGCGGAAAGGCTACACCTTC.

The V gene is TRBV24-1, the J gene TRBJ2-3; unclear D gene. V lost 3 bases to trimming and J lost 0 bases, with 12 bases between them. CDR3 length: 16 residues. In germline, CDR1 is KGHDR, CDR2 SFDVKD. CDR3 amino acids: CATSDPTARSTDTQYF. The CDR3 region has the DNA TGTGCCACCAGTGATCCCACAGCGCGGAGCACAGATACGCAGTATTTT.

This clonotype was observed at least ten times. The CDR3 nucleotides read TGTGCCAGCAGTCCGACAGGGAGAGGCAATCAGCCCCAGCATTTT. Protein sequence: CASSPTGRGNQPQHF. This chain joins TRBV27 and TRBJ1-5, with 7 bases lining up with TRBD1. Germline CDR1 MNHEY, CDR2 SMNVEV (reference sequence). V shed 5 bases, J shed 2 bases, and the junction held 6 bases outside the gene matches. The CDR3 contains 15 residues.

This clonotype has more than one count but fewer than ten. This sequence joins TRBV28 and TRBJ2-7; 9 nucleotides match TRBD2. The CDR3 is made up of 15 amino acids. V trimming: 6 bases; J trimming: 3 bases; junction bases outside the gene matches: 9. Germline V CDR1 and CDR2: MDHEN, SYDVKM. The CDR3 DNA sequence: TGTGCCAGCAGCCCTCCGTCTAGCGGGGTCTACGAGCAGTACTTC. This translates into CASSPPSSGVYEQYF.

This clonotype qualifies as medium-sized. The J gene is TRBJ2-1, the V gene TRBV2; D gene uncertain. Germline CDR1 reads SNHLY; CDR2 reads FYNNEI. V lost 5 bases to trimming and J lost 2 bases, with 7 bases between them. CDR3 size: 13 residues. CDR3: CASSPDPYNEQFF. DNA of the CDR3: TGTGCCAGCAGTCCCGACCCCTACAATGAGCAGTTCTTC.

Many counts were recorded for this clonotype. This rearrangement joins TRBV27 to TRBJ1-5; D is unresolved. CDR1 is MNHEY, CDR2 SMNVEV, per germline (reference sequence). CDR3 length: 13 amino acids. Trimming removed 2 bases at V and 5 bases at J, with 7 bases between. The CDR3 nucleotides read TGTGCCAGCAGTTTAGGAGGGCATCAGCCCCAGCATTTT. This translates into CASSLGGHQPQHF.

The gene calls are TRBV13 and TRBJ2-2, with 7 bases that match TRBD2. Germline values: CDR1 PRHDT, CDR2 FYEKMQ (reference sequence). This CDR3 region has 18 residues. Unmatched junction bases numbered 11, after V lost 3 bases and J lost 1 base. The CDR3 coding sequence is TGTGCCAGCAGCTTTTCGCTAGCGGCTACGGAGAACACCGGGGAGCTGTTTTTT. This gives the protein CASSFSLAATENTGELFF.

CDR3 in DNA: TGCGCCAGCAGTTACCAGGTTTTGGACACCGGGGAGCTGTTTTTT. The encoded protein is CASSYQVLDTGELFF. The J gene is TRBJ2-2, the V gene TRBV5-1; D gene uncertain. The CDR3 length is 15 residues. Germline values: CDR1 SGHRS, CDR2 YFSETQ. Trimming took off 5 bases at V and 3 bases at J, with 14 bases between the two ends.

The rearrangement uses TRBV4-1 and TRBJ1-3; perhaps TRBD1 as D (6 bases). Germline CDR1 MGHRA, CDR2 YSYEKL. CDR3 length equals 16 residues. The V end lost 7 bases, the J end lost 2 bases, and 18 bases lay between the germline ends. The CDR3 bases are TGCGCCAGCAACCATCCACAGGGCGGGACTGGAAACACCATATATTTT. It specifies CASNHPQGGTGNTIYF.

V is TRBV12-3 or TRBV12-4 and J is TRBJ2-5; 13 bases fit TRBD2. The V and J ends lost 5 bases and 5 bases, in that order; junction bases with no gene match: 11. CDR3 length: 17 residues. In DNA, the CDR3 is TGTGCCAGCAGTCCCCCGACCGGGACTAGCGGGGCTGAGACCCAGTACTTC. Translating gives CASSPPTGTSGAETQYF.

This clonotype was seen repeatedly, ten times or more. V usage is TRBV6-1 and J usage is TRBJ2-5, with D unclear. The V gene lost 10 bases and the J gene lost 4 bases, with 13 bases spanning the gap. Germline CDR1 reads MNHNS; CDR2 reads SASEGT. The CDR3 has 12 amino acids. CDR3 bases: TGTGCCACCGTGTGGTCCCCAGAGACCCAGTACTTC. This codes for CATVWSPETQYF.

CDR3 region: CASSLRMGALTDGYTF. In DNA form, the CDR3 reads TGTGCCAGCAGCTTAAGGATGGGGGCCCTAACTGACGGCTACACCTTC. The chain recombines TRBV7-2 with TRBJ1-2; D might be TRBD1 (6 bases). V was shortened by 2 bases and J by 8 bases, with 21 bases between the two germline ends. The CDR3 consists of 16 residues. Germline V gives CDR1 SGHTA, CDR2 FQGNSA.

This clonotype showed up many times. The V gene is TRBV24-1, the J gene TRBJ2-1, with 8 nucleotides matching TRBD1. Unmatched junction bases numbered 3, after V lost 3 bases and J lost 9 bases. This CDR3 spans 13 amino acids. CDR1 and CDR2 (germline): KGHDR, SFDVKD. For the CDR3, the DNA is TGTGCCACCAGTGATCTTGACAGGGGTGAGCAGTTCTTC. Protein product: CATSDLDRGEQFF.

This clonotype came up many times. The V call is TRBV2, the J call TRBJ1-5; D uncertain. V was cut by 4 bases and J by 3 bases, with 7 bases left in between. The CDR3 consists of 13 residues. Germline V gene data show CDR1 as SNHLY and CDR2 as FYNNEI. The CDR3 DNA reads TGTGCCAGCAGTGTGGGTATCAATCAGCCCCAGCATTTT. Protein: CASSVGINQPQHF.

This clonotype was seen many times. V gene TRBV5-1 combines with J gene TRBJ2-5; D call uncertain. There are 13 residues in the CDR3. Trimming shortened V by 0 bases and J by 6 bases, and 9 bases separated the two germline ends. Per the germline V gene, CDR1 is SGHRS and CDR2 is YFSETQ. The CDR3 DNA reads as TGCGCCAGCAGCTTGGCACAAGAGAAGACCCAGTACTTC. Protein: CASSLAQEKTQYF.

The sample holds many counts of this clonotype. This chain links TRBV27 with TRBJ1-4; the D is unclear. Germline assignment: CDR1 MNHEY and CDR2 SMNVEV (reference sequence). Trimming took off 6 bases at V and 4 bases at J, with 12 bases between the two ends. The CDR3 is 14 amino acids. The CDR3 DNA reads TGTGCCAGCAGAAGAGGCAGTAGTAATGAAAAACTGTTTTTT. It codes for CASRRGSSNEKLFF.

The chain recombines TRBV10-3 with TRBJ2-5; TRBD1 matches at 7 bases. Germline V gene data show CDR1 as ENHRY and CDR2 as SYGVKD. J was trimmed by 5 bases and V by 4 bases; bases with no gene match: 7. The CDR3 consists of 14 residues. CDR3 amino acids: CAISARGPEETQYF. The DNA for the CDR3 is TGTGCCATCAGTGCGAGGGGGCCGGAGGAGACCCAGTACTTC.

This clonotype has only a few counts. The chain has TRBV6-2 or TRBV6-3 and TRBJ1-6; D is ambiguous. In germline, CDR1 is MNHEY, CDR2 SVGEGT. V was shortened by 8 bases and J by 2 bases, with 7 bases between the two germline ends. This CDR3 comprises 13 residues. In DNA form, the CDR3 reads TGTGCCAGCCATACTACCTATAATTCACCCCTCCACTTT. It yields the protein CASHTTYNSPLHF.

J is TRBJ2-1 and V is TRBV12-2; the D call in the table, TRBD1, was not verified against the DNA. TRBV12-2 is assigned pseudogene status. The CDR3 has 15 amino acids. CDR3 bases: TGTGCAAGCCCCACAGGGGACCCCTCCTACAATGAGCAGTTCTTC. It yields the protein CASPTGDPSYNEQFF.

This clonotype has a count of ten or more. This sequence joins TRBV29-1 and TRBJ1-1; the D gene is possibly TRBD1 (6 bases). Germline V gene data show CDR1 as SQVTM and CDR2 as ANQGSEA. The CDR3 runs to 14 residues. Trimming shortened V by 3 bases and J by 7 bases, and 18 bases separated the two germline ends. The CDR3 sequence is CSVEEAGANGEAFF. As DNA, the CDR3 is TGCAGCGTTGAGGAGGCAGGGGCGAACGGTGAAGCTTTCTTT.

There are many counts of this clonotype. The V and J genes are TRBV20-1 and TRBJ1-2, with D unclear. CDR1 and CDR2 from the germline V gene are DFQATT and SNEGSKA (reference sequence). The CDR3 spans 16 residues. The germline V and J ends were trimmed by 0 bases and 3 bases, with 17 bases remaining between them. The CDR3 DNA reads TGCAGTGCTAGAGATCAAGGGTCCACCAGCTACTATGGCTACACCTTC. Its protein is CSARDQGSTSYYGYTF.

This clonotype was picked up many times. The chain is built from TRBV7-2 and TRBJ1-5, with unresolved D. Germline CDR1 is SGHTA and CDR2 is FQGNSA. The CDR3 loop spans 16 amino acids. Deletions cut 3 bases from V and 2 bases from J, with 14 bases between. CDR3 sequence (DNA): TGTGCCAGCAGCTTCAGTGGGGTAGACGGCAATCAGCCCCAGCATTTT. Translating it yields CASSFSGVDGNQPQHF.

This clonotype was seen repeatedly, ten times or more. The chain has TRBV27 and TRBJ1-3, with D possibly being TRBD1 (5 bases). V was trimmed by 3 bases and J by 4 bases, leaving 10 bases between them. CDR3 size: 14 residues. CDR1 and CDR2 (germline): MNHEY, SMNVEV (reference sequence). The CDR3 region is CASSFIGAGNTIYF. The DNA of the CDR3 is TGTGCCAGCAGTTTCATTGGGGCAGGAAACACCATATATTTT.

The sample holds a few counts of this clonotype. V and J are TRBV2 and TRBJ2-7, with 13 bases fitting TRBD2. The CDR3 is 15 residues long. Per germline, CDR1 SNHLY and CDR2 FYNNEI. Trimming at V came to 6 bases and at J to 4 bases, leaving 6 bases not matched to a gene. The CDR3, as DNA: TGTGCCAGCAGATTCGGGACTAGCGGGGAGTACGAGCAGTACTTC. Translation gives CASRFGTSGEYEQYF.

The chain couples TRBV6-2 or TRBV6-3 to TRBJ1-1; 9 positions match TRBD1. Germline assignment: CDR1 MNHEY and CDR2 SVGEGT. V dropped 7 bases and J dropped 5; count of bases not matched to a gene: 8. The CDR3 totals 14 residues. The CDR3 DNA sequence: TGTGCCAGCATACTTACAGGGGGCGCAACTGAAGCTTTCTTT. Amino acid sequence: CASILTGGATEAFF.

The table lists this clonotype with a few counts. This sequence joins TRBV6-5 and TRBJ2-7, with D possibly being TRBD1 or TRBD2 (5 bases each). CDR3 length: 15 residues. CDR1 and CDR2 (germline): MNHEY, SVGAGI. Trimming removed 6 bases from V and 5 bases from J, with 20 bases in between. Written as DNA, the CDR3 is TGTGCCAGCAGACGCCATGGGACCACCCGAGACGAGCAGTACTTC. Protein: CASRRHGTTRDEQYF.

This clonotype was seen a handful of times. The chain is built from TRBV7-6 and TRBJ2-2; TRBD2 matches 8 bases. Germline assignment: CDR1 SGHVS and CDR2 FNYEAQ. With V trimmed by 5 bases and J by 0 bases, 11 bases remained unmatched. CDR3 length: 18 residues. CDR3 residues: CASSPGGGVSTNTGELFF. The DNA of the CDR3 is TGTGCCAGCAGCCCGGGGGGGGGGGTTTCAACGAACACCGGGGAGCTGTTTTTT.

At least ten counts were recorded for this clonotype. This chain connects TRBV20-1 to TRBJ1-6, with 8 bases lining up with TRBD1. This CDR3 has 12 residues. Germline V gene lookup returns CDR1 DFQATT and CDR2 SNEGSKA (reference sequence). Trimming removed 6 bases from V and 9 bases from J; junction bases left unmatched: 4. The CDR3 loop is CSAITGGSPLHF. The CDR3 DNA reads as TGCAGTGCCATTACAGGGGGTTCACCCCTCCACTTT.